This T cell receptor beta chain was sequenced for a study of OX40 agonist ivuxolimab in advanced cancers. Study-level information: People in dose escalation had one of these cancers: hepatocellular carcinoma, melanoma, renal cell or head and neck cancer. With a range of about 23 to 85, age averaged about 58 years, and around 83% were male. Whole-study findings and limits: A proportion of nonresponders additionally exhibited low normalized T-cell clonal expansion.

The data were produced by immunoSEQ multiplex PCR, yet TCRdb's version contains in-frame clones alone and is incomplete. Among 55,000 to 85,000 clones listed, about 93% were seen once. The CDR3 consists of 17 residues. Between the trimmed V and J ends, which lost 0 bases and 3 bases, there was a span of 15 bases. Germline V gene sequence: CDR1 MNHEY, CDR2 SMNVEV (reference sequence). A word on this clone: Its antigen is not known.

This sequence joins TRBV27 and TRBJ1-5, with D possibly TRBD1 on 5 matching bases. The clonotype originates from an adult with an advanced solid tumor such as melanoma, head and neck, liver or kidney cancer. The source material was CD4+ or CD8+ T cells sorted from blood, sampled in a trial of the OX40 agonist ivuxolimab. CDR3 nucleotides: TGTGCCAGCAGTTTATCGATGGGGGATACAAACAATCAGCCCCAGCATTTT. This codes for CASSLSMGDTNNQPQHF.